The entry that follows covers one T cell receptor (beta chain) sequence. Its target is unknown. No DNA is given; TCRdb re-called the 5' RACE reads and lists each CDR3 protein once. The listing contains fewer than 550,000 distinct CDR3 sequences. The sample belongs to a study of monozygotic twins with inflammatory bowel disease. Study results and limitations: Fewer clonotypes were shared with others by IBD patients than by healthy twins, especially with disease activity. The data offered no way to tell different T cell subtypes apart.

Without any T cell sorting, total RNA was isolated from whole blood. The clonotype originates from a human donor with ulcerative colitis or Crohn's disease, or a healthy co-twin of an affected twin (not recorded which). The source material was blood.

The CDR3 sequence is CASSHAAGYNTEAFF. The V gene is TRBV5-1, the J gene TRBJ1-1. The length of the CDR3 is 15 residues. Per germline, CDR1 SGHRS and CDR2 YFSETQ. Based on the CDR3 plus reference TRBV5-1 and TRBJ1-1, the full variable domain is KAGVTQTPRYLIKTRGQQVTLSCSPISGHRSVSWYQQTPGQGLQFLFEYFSETQRNKGNFPGRFSGRQFSNSRSEMNVSTLELGDSALYLCASSHAAGYNTEAFFGQGTRLTVV.